Listed below are T cell receptor beta chains from one sample, sequenced in a study of blood T cell repertoires in COVID-19. Generated by immunoSEQ multiplex PCR, the TCRdb table keeps only in-frame clones and is missing some. Here the sample spans 200,000 to 250,000 clones, more than 70% being singletons. The sample was peripheral blood. The receptors were sampled from a human donor in a cohort sampled during active COVID-19. The CDR3 runs from the conserved cysteine through the conserved F or W. The D gene is left open where the match is weak. A row's size may be missing; if present it is once, few, many or a size class.

>TRBJ1-5|TRBD1|TRBV28|.
CASRVTGGGMGPQHF
TGTGCCAGCAGAGTTACAGGGGGCGGGATGGGTCCCCAGCATTTT
>TRBJ2-7|.|TRBV5-8|.
CASSLGRASYEQYF
TGTGCCAGCAGCTTGGGGAGGGCCTCCTACGAGCAGTACTTC
>TRBJ1-5|.|TRBV28|once
CASNSGPSRTEHF
TGTGCCAGCAATTCCGGGCCCTCTAGGACAGAGCATTTT
>TRBJ1-3|TRBD1|TRBV6-2/TRBV6-3|.
CASSLRTGASGNTIYF
TGTGCCAGCAGTCTCAGGACAGGGGCCTCTGGAAACACCATATATTTT
>TRBJ2-1|TRBD2|TRBV19|.
CASSISGGRAWDEQFF
TGTGCCAGTAGTATTTCGGGCGGGAGGGCCTGGGATGAGCAGTTCTTC
>TRBJ1-4|TRBD1|TRBV7-2|.
CASSKTGQLYEKLFF
TGTGCCAGCAGCAAAACGGGACAGCTTTACGAAAAACTGTTTTTT
>TRBJ1-5|TRBD1|TRBV2|.
CASSRDSNSNQPQHF
TGTGCCAGCAGTAGGGACAGTAATAGCAATCAGCCCCAGCATTTT
>TRBJ1-1|.|TRBV18|.
CASSVAGMNTEAFF
TGTGCCAGCTCAGTGGCGGGAATGAACACTGAAGCTTTCTTT
>TRBJ2-7|TRBD2|TRBV7-6|.
CASSPGGSYEQYF
TGTGCCAGCAGCCCCGGGGGGTCCTACGAGCAGTACTTC
>TRBJ2-7|.|TRBV5-6|.
CASSLVRGEQYF
TGTGCCAGCAGCTTGGTCCGGGGGGAGCAGTACTTC
>TRBJ1-3|.|TRBV10-3|few
CAISEARVLTGGNTIYF
TGTGCCATCAGTGAAGCCCGGGTCCTAACGGGAGGAAACACCATATATTTT
>TRBJ2-5|.|TRBV4-2|.
CASSQDRTTGKTQYF
TGTGCCAGCAGCCAAGACCGGACCACAGGGAAGACCCAGTACTTC
>TRBJ2-1|TRBD2|TRBV6-2/TRBV6-3|.
CASSYGSSGGLDEQFF
TGTGCCAGCAGTTACGGCTCTAGCGGGGGACTGGATGAGCAGTTCTTC
>TRBJ1-1|.|TRBV25-1|.
CASSVSGPPGEAFF
TGTGCCAGCAGTGTCTCGGGACCTCCGGGGGAGGCTTTCTTT
>TRBJ1-2|.|TRBV6-6|.
CASGKDGIYGYTF
TGTGCCAGCGGAAAAGACGGGATCTATGGCTACACCTTC
>TRBJ2-7|.|TRBV11-3|.
CALVGDEQYF
TGTGCCCTAGTCGGGGACGAGCAGTACTTC
>TRBJ1-2|TRBD1|TRBV20-1|.
CSASQGQNYGYTF
TGCAGTGCTAGTCAGGGACAGAACTATGGCTACACCTTC
>TRBJ1-5|.|TRBV10-1|.
CASSETAYREQPQHF
TGCGCCAGCAGTGAAACCGCTTACAGGGAACAGCCCCAGCATTTT
>TRBJ1-6|.|TRBV19|.
CAVGRSYNSPLHF
TGTGCCGTGGGTCGGAGTTATAATTCACCCCTCCACTTT
>TRBJ2-3|TRBD2|TRBV10-3|.
CAISISGASTDTQYF
TGTGCCATCAGTATCAGCGGGGCTAGCACAGATACGCAGTATTTT
>TRBJ1-2|.|TRBV19|once
CASSSIGQSGVGYTF
TGTGCCAGTAGTAGTATCGGACAGAGTGGAGTCGGCTACACCTTC
>TRBJ2-1|TRBD1|TRBV10-3|.
CAISESSATGGEQFF
TGTGCCATCAGTGAGTCTTCCGCGACAGGGGGTGAGCAGTTCTTC
>TRBJ1-3|TRBD1|TRBV4-1|.
CASSQMARGLSGNTIYF
TGCGCCAGCAGTCAGATGGCCAGGGGGCTCTCTGGAAACACCATATATTTT
>TRBJ2-7|.|TRBV4-1|few
CASSRNLAGSSYEQYF
TGCGCCAGCAGCCGAAACCTCGCTGGGAGCTCCTACGAGCAGTACTTC
>TRBJ2-7|TRBD2|TRBV5-4|.
CASSLLGLAEYEQYF
TGTGCCAGCAGCTTGCTGGGACTAGCGGAATACGAGCAGTACTTC
>TRBJ1-5|.|TRBV28|.
CASSRWQGNSNQPQHF
TGTGCCAGCAGTCGGTGGCAGGGTAATAGCAATCAGCCCCAGCATTTT
>TRBJ2-1|TRBD2|TRBV12-5|.
CASGLIAGGPGEQFF
TGTGCTAGTGGTTTGATAGCGGGAGGGCCAGGGGAGCAGTTCTTC
>TRBJ2-2|TRBD2|TRBV6-2/TRBV6-3|.
CASSFFLGTSGQNTGELFF
TGTGCCAGCAGCTTCTTCCTCGGGACTAGCGGGCAGAACACCGGGGAGCTGTTTTTT
>TRBJ2-7|TRBD1|TRBV10-3|.
CAISTGGYEQYF
TGTGCCATCTCGACAGGGGGGTACGAGCAGTACTTC
>TRBJ2-1|TRBD2|TRBV27|few
CASSLRPRLAGNNEQFF
TGTGCCAGCAGTCTCCGGCCGAGACTAGCGGGTAACAATGAGCAGTTCTTC
>TRBJ2-5|TRBD1|TRBV4-3|few
CASSQNTGTGGEETQYF
TGCGCCAGCAGCCAAAACACCGGGACAGGGGGAGAAGAGACCCAGTACTTC
>TRBJ1-1|TRBD1|TRBV28|.
CASSTRTGGTEAFF
TGTGCCAGCAGTACTCGGACAGGGGGCACTGAAGCTTTCTTT
>TRBJ1-2|.|TRBV9|.
CASSASVSTDYGYTF
TGTGCCAGCAGCGCTAGCGTGTCGACCGACTATGGCTACACCTTC
>TRBJ2-3|.|TRBV5-4|.
CASSPTTTDTQYF
TGTGCCAGCAGCCCCACTACCACAGATACGCAGTATTTT
>TRBJ2-3|TRBD1|TRBV19|once
CASSITGEAGTDTQYF
TGTGCCAGTAGTATAACAGGGGAAGCGGGCACAGATACGCAGTATTTT
>TRBJ1-4|.|TRBV10-3|.
CAISPEPRATNEKLFF
TGTGCCATCAGTCCAGAACCCAGGGCAACTAATGAAAAACTGTTTTTT
>TRBJ1-2|.|TRBV6-6|once
CASSYGSGGDGYTF
TGTGCCAGCAGTTACGGGTCGGGGGGCGACGGCTACACCTTC
>TRBJ2-3|.|TRBV18|few
CASSPDRDTQYF
TGTGCCAGCTCACCCGACAGAGATACGCAGTATTTT
>TRBJ2-2|TRBD2|TRBV10-3|.
CAISESWGGDTGELFF
TGTGCCATCAGTGAGTCGTGGGGGGGAGACACCGGGGAGCTGTTTTTT
>TRBJ2-6|.|TRBV6-5|.
CASSPPYSGANVLTF
TGTGCCAGCAGTCCCCCTTACTCTGGGGCCAACGTCCTGACTTTC
>TRBJ1-6|TRBD1|TRBV5-1|.
CASSLEAGGAGNSPLHF
TGCGCCAGCAGCTTGGAGGCAGGGGGCGCAGGGAATTCACCCCTCCACTTT
>TRBJ1-1|.|TRBV27|.
CASWGRGKSTEAFF
TGTGCCAGCTGGGGGAGGGGGAAGAGCACTGAAGCTTTCTTT
>TRBJ2-7|TRBD1|TRBV7-8|few
CASSSHGTGLLEQYF
TGTGCCAGCAGCTCCCATGGGACAGGGCTCCTCGAGCAGTACTTC
>TRBJ1-5|.|TRBV5-8|.
CASSADKGAFSNQPQHF
TGTGCCAGCAGCGCCGACAAGGGAGCCTTTAGCAATCAGCCCCAGCATTTT
>TRBJ1-6|.|TRBV6-5|.
CASSLSTGQPLHF
TGTGCCAGCAGTTTATCGACAGGTCAACCCCTCCACTTT
>TRBJ2-3|.|TRBV6-5|.
CASTPGTSYTQYF
TGTGCCAGCACCCCGGGAACCAGTTATACGCAGTATTTT
>TRBJ1-4|.|TRBV18|.
CASSPTVGEKLFF
TGTGCCAGCTCACCTACAGTGGGTGAAAAACTGTTTTTT
>TRBJ2-2|.|TRBV7-3|.
CASSRDRGSPNTGELFF
TGTGCCAGCAGCCGGGATCGTGGGAGCCCGAACACCGGGGAGCTGTTTTTT
>TRBJ2-3|.|TRBV7-3|.
CASSLLNSDTQYF
TGTGCCAGCAGCTTACTAAACTCAGATACGCAGTATTTT
>TRBJ1-4|TRBD1|TRBV5-1|.
CASSPDRGPPNEKLFF
TGCGCCAGCAGCCCTGACAGGGGGCCGCCTAATGAAAAACTGTTTTTT
>TRBJ2-7|.|TRBV6-1|few
CASSEGRGTFSYEQYF
TGTGCCAGCAGTGAAGGGCGCGGAACCTTCTCCTACGAGCAGTACTTC
>TRBJ1-1|.|TRBV5-1|.
CASSQGMNTEAFF
TGCGCCAGTTCCCAGGGGATGAACACTGAAGCTTTCTTT
>TRBJ1-6|.|TRBV10-3|.
CAIRGVYNSPLHF
TGTGCCATCAGGGGCGTCTATAATTCACCCCTCCACTTT
>TRBJ2-1|.|TRBV5-1|.
CASSLDRSWSEQFF
TGCGCCAGCAGCTTGGATAGGAGTTGGAGTGAGCAGTTCTTC
>TRBJ1-1|.|TRBV6-5|many
CASGRTVTMNTEAFF
TGTGCCAGCGGTCGGACAGTAACAATGAACACTGAAGCTTTCTTT
>TRBJ1-5|TRBD1|TRBV2|few
CASSPGQGYQPQHF
TGTGCCAGTTCCCCCGGACAGGGGTATCAGCCCCAGCATTTT
>TRBJ2-3|TRBD2|TRBV7-9|.
CASSLVRGRSTDTQYF
TGTGCCAGCAGCTTAGTTCGCGGGAGAAGCACAGATACGCAGTATTTT
>TRBJ2-1|TRBD2|TRBV5-1|.
CASSLEASGDPYNEQFF
TGCGCCAGCAGCTTGGAGGCTAGCGGGGATCCTTACAATGAGCAGTTCTTC
>TRBJ1-3|TRBD1|TRBV6-1|.
CASSEARPGQGSGNTIYF
TGTGCCAGCAGTGAAGCGAGACCGGGACAGGGCTCTGGAAACACCATATATTTT
>TRBJ2-7|.|TRBV27|.
CASSLFSSARSYEQYF
TGTGCCAGCAGTTTATTTTCTAGCGCTCGCTCCTACGAGCAGTACTTC